Sequencing of this TCR beta chain was carried out in a study of cytotoxic CD8 clonotypes in ibrutinib-treated CLL. Study in general: The taking of response samples occurred after a median roughly twelve months of treatment, with a range of 6 to 36.

CDR1 is SGHAT, CDR2 FQNNGV, per germline. V lost 1 base to trimming and J lost 2 bases, with 12 bases between them. The CDR3 totals 16 residues. The sequencing depth, 1 in 200,000 to 1 in 1 million T cells, was the target. The table came from immunoSEQ multiplex PCR; TCRdb's copy has only in-frame clones and leaves some out. The sample carries about 300,000 clones, around 77% recorded once. The chain combines TRBV11-2 with TRBJ2-1, with D tentatively TRBD1 or TRBD2 (5 bases each). The origin of this receptor is a human donor with chronic lymphocytic leukemia. The sample in question was PBMCs, obtained at disease progression, from a patient treated with ibrutinib. The CDR3 DNA reads TGTGCCAGCAGCTTAGGGTCAGGGACCCCCTACAATGAGCAGTTCTTC. Protein: CASSLGSGTPYNEQFF.